The rows below give T cell receptor beta chains drawn from one sample of a study of shared clonotypes between healthy human individuals. Sequencing was performed with immunoSEQ multiplex PCR; in TCRdb, only in-frame clones are kept and a portion is missing. The data contain hundreds of thousands of clones, around 78% of them singletons. Sequencing was done on a sample of PBMCs. Receptors were obtained from a woman between 40 and 55 years old in good health. Some clones in this sample may be carry-over from other donors' samples. The CDR3 runs from the conserved cysteine through the conserved F or W. The D gene is left open where the match is weak. Size is omitted from some rows. Given values are once, few, many or a class for expanded clones.

.	few	TRBJ1-1	TRBV29-1	CSAMEDTEAFF	TGCAGCGCCATGGAGGACACTGAAGCTTTCTTT
.	.	TRBJ2-5	TRBV18	CASSDGSFETQYF	TGTGCCAGCTCAGATGGTAGCTTTGAGACCCAGTACTTC
.	.	TRBJ2-1	TRBV28	CASSNPARGEQFF	TGTGCCAGCAGCAACCCGGCGCGGGGTGAGCAGTTCTTC
TRBD2	.	TRBJ2-7	TRBV5-1	CASSLGSAGSYEQYF	TGCGCCAGCAGCTTGGGGTCAGCGGGGTCCTACGAGCAGTACTTC
.	.	TRBJ2-2	TRBV11-3	CATERWGRDKVRCTGELFF	TGTGCCACCGAACGGTGGGGGCGGGACAAGGTGAGGTGTACCGGGGAGCTGTTTTTT
TRBD2	.	TRBJ2-1	TRBV11-2	CASSSGGSIVKQFF	TGTGCCAGCAGCTCGGGGGGGTCTATCGTGAAACAGTTCTTC
.	few	TRBJ2-7	TRBV7-2	CASSLGPGNHYEQYF	TGTGCCAGCAGCTTAGGGCCGGGAAATCACTACGAGCAGTACTTC
.	.	TRBJ2-3	TRBV7-8	CASSPSGDTQYF	TGTGCCAGCAGCCCGAGCGGGGATACGCAGTATTTT
.	.	TRBJ2-5	TRBV7-7	CASSLARGRVEETQYF	TGTGCTAGCAGCTTAGCGAGGGGACGGGTGGAAGAGACCCAGTACTTC
.	.	TRBJ1-5	TRBV11-2	CASSLSFVGNNQPQHF	TGTGCCAGCAGCTTATCTTTTGTGGGGAATAATCAGCCCCAGCATTTT
.	.	TRBJ1-5	TRBV19	CASSTMNQPQHF	TGTGCCAGTAGTACCATGAATCAGCCCCAGCATTTT
TRBD1	.	TRBJ2-1	TRBV15	CATSRGPGQDNEQFF	TGTGCCACCAGCAGAGGACCCGGACAGGACAATGAGCAGTTCTTC
.	few	TRBJ2-2	TRBV27	CASSLSRNTGELFF	TGTGCCAGCAGTCTCTCGCGGAACACCGGGGAGCTGTTTTTT
TRBD2	.	TRBJ2-7	TRBV11-2	CASSLGLAGVEQYF	TGTGCCAGCAGCTTAGGACTAGCGGGAGTTGAGCAGTACTTC
.	.	TRBJ2-6	TRBV7-8	CASTLVGTGAGANVLTF	TGTGCCAGTACCCTGGTGGGTACGGGAGCTGGGGCCAACGTCCTGACTTTC
TRBD1	.	TRBJ2-1	TRBV5-5	CASSVTGTAYNEQFF	TGTGCCAGCAGCGTAACCGGGACAGCTTACAATGAGCAGTTCTTC
TRBD2	.	TRBJ2-1	TRBV5-6	CASSLISGGYNEQFF	TGTGCCAGCAGCTTGATCAGCGGGGGATACAATGAGCAGTTCTTC
.	.	TRBJ2-7	TRBV5-1	CASSLVSGFSYEQYF	TGCGCCAGCAGCTTGGTGTCGGGTTTTTCCTACGAGCAGTACTTC
.	.	TRBJ2-1	TRBV5-1	CASSLLASGSSYNEQFF	TGCGCCAGCAGCTTACTAGCTTCCGGAAGCTCCTACAATGAGCAGTTCTTC
.	.	TRBJ2-1	TRBV18	CASSPTPRRDNEQFF	TGTGCCAGCTCACCAACACCTAGACGTGACAATGAGCAGTTCTTC
.	.	TRBJ2-1	TRBV27	CASSSRLSSYNEQFF	TGTGCCAGCAGTTCGCGATTGAGTTCCTACAATGAGCAGTTCTTC
.	.	TRBJ2-4	TRBV6-5	CASIDRAKNIQYF	TGTGCCAGCATCGACAGGGCCAAAAACATTCAGTACTTC
TRBD1	.	TRBJ1-1	TRBV25-1	CASSPLRTGGGAFF	TGTGCCAGCAGTCCCCTAAGGACAGGCGGGGGAGCTTTCTTT
TRBD2	few	TRBJ2-7	TRBV7-7	CASSLGPGGKQYF	TGTGCTAGCAGCTTAGGGCCCGGGGGGAAACAGTACTTC
.	.	TRBJ2-1	TRBV30	CAWSMKRDSYNEQFF	TGTGCCTGGAGTATGAAGAGGGATAGTTACAATGAGCAGTTCTTC
TRBD1	.	TRBJ1-4	TRBV4-2	CASSQTPGQGEEKLFF	TGTGCCAGCAGCCAAACCCCGGGACAGGGGGAGGAAAAACTGTTTTTT
.	.	TRBJ1-5	TRBV29-1	CSVGFGQGTQPQHF	TGCAGCGTTGGGTTTGGGCAGGGTACTCAGCCCCAGCATTTT
TRBD2	.	TRBJ2-5	TRBV29-1	CSVEGTPGLAVQETQYF	TGCAGCGTTGAAGGTACACCGGGACTAGCGGTACAAGAGACCCAGTACTTC
TRBD2	.	TRBJ2-1	TRBV9	CASSPRTSGSYNEQFF	TGTGCCAGCAGCCCTAGAACTAGCGGGAGCTACAATGAGCAGTTCTTC
.	.	TRBJ1-2	TRBV23-1	CASRRRNYGYTF	TGCGCCAGCAGAAGACGGAACTATGGCTACACCTTC
.	.	TRBJ2-5	TRBV5-4	CASSSGTREETQYF	TGTGCCAGCAGCTCGGGAACTAGGGAAGAGACCCAGTACTTC
.	.	TRBJ2-7	TRBV28	CASYPLGPPSLHEQYF	TGTGCCAGCTATCCCCTCGGACCCCCTTCCCTCCACGAGCAGTACTTC
.	.	TRBJ2-1	TRBV4-1	CASSQELRENEQFF	TGCGCCAGCAGCCAAGAATTGCGTGAGAATGAGCAGTTCTTC
TRBD1	.	TRBJ2-7	TRBV7-9	CASSMGTGLLYEQYF	TGTGCCAGCAGCATGGGGACAGGGTTACTCTACGAGCAGTACTTC
TRBD2	.	TRBJ2-1	TRBV30	CAWETSGRGGYNEQFF	TGTGCCTGGGAGACTAGCGGGAGGGGGGGCTACAATGAGCAGTTCTTC
TRBD2	.	TRBJ2-5	TRBV7-2	CASSFAGGFGETQYF	TGTGCCAGCAGCTTCGCGGGAGGCTTCGGAGAGACCCAGTACTTC
TRBD1	.	TRBJ2-5	TRBV18	CASSPQPTGVFGETQYF	TGTGCCAGCTCACCACAGCCAACAGGGGTGTTCGGTGAGACCCAGTACTTC
TRBD1	once	TRBJ1-2	TRBV5-1	CASSLGTGDGYTF	TGCGCCAGCAGCTTGGGGACAGGGGATGGCTACACCTTC
.	.	TRBJ1-1	TRBV19	CASSILTNTEAFF	TGTGCCAGTAGTATACTGACGAACACTGAAGCTTTCTTT
.	few	TRBJ2-1	TRBV5-1	CASSLAGVGFAEQFF	TGCGCCAGCAGCTTGGCAGGGGTGGGATTCGCTGAGCAGTTCTTC
.	.	TRBJ1-1	TRBV4-1	CASSSKSQGRMNTEAFF	TGCGCCAGCAGCTCTAAGTCGCAAGGGCGCATGAACACTGAAGCTTTCTTT
TRBD2	many	TRBJ2-5	TRBV28	CASSPGLAGASAQETQYF	TGTGCCAGCAGCCCGGGACTAGCGGGAGCTTCAGCCCAAGAGACCCAGTACTTC
TRBD2	.	TRBJ2-1	TRBV11-1	CASSLKASGRFIDNEQFF	TGTGCCAGCAGCTTAAAGGCTAGCGGGAGATTTATCGACAATGAGCAGTTCTTC
TRBD2	.	TRBJ2-1	TRBV13	CASSFSGSEQFF	TGTGCCAGCAGCTTTAGCGGGAGTGAGCAGTTCTTC
TRBD2	.	TRBJ2-1	TRBV5-1	CASSLAGSSYNEQFF	TGCGCCAGCAGCTTAGCGGGGAGCTCCTACAATGAGCAGTTCTTC